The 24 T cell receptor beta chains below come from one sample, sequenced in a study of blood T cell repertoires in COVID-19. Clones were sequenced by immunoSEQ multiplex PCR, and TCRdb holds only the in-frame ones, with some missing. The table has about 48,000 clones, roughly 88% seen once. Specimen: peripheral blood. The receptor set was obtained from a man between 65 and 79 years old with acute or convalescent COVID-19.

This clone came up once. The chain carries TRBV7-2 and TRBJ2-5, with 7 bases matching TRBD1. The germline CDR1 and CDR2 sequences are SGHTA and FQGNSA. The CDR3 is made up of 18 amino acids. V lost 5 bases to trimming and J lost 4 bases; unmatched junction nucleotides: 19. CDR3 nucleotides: TGTGCCAGCAGCCCCCGTTTTAGAGGGGGCCGGCTCGGAGAGACCCAGTACTTC. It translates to CASSPRFRGGRLGETQYF. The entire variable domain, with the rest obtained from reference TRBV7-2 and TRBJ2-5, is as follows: GAGVSQSPSNKVTEKGKDVELRCDPISGHTALYWYRQSLGQGLEFLIYFQGNSAPDKSGLPSDRFSAERTGGSVSTLTIQRTQQEDSAVYLCASSPRFRGGRLGETQYFGPGTRLLVL.

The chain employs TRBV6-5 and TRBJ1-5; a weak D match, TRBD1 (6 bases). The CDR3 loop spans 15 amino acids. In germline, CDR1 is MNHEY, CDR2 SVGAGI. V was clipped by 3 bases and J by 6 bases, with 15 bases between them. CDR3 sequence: CASSYSRGLGQPQHF. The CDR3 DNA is TGTGCCAGCAGTTATTCCAGGGGACTAGGTCAGCCCCAGCATTTT.

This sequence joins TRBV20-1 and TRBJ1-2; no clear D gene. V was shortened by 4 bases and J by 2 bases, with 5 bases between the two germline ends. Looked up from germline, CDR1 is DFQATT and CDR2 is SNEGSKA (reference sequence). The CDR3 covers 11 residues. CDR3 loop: CSATGNYGYTF. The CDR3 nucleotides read TGCAGTGCTACGGGAAACTATGGCTACACCTTC.

Here the CDR3 reads CASSRAAGINEQFF. The DNA of the CDR3 is TGTGCCAGCAGCCGCGCGGCGGGCATTAATGAGCAGTTCTTC. V gene TRBV7-6 combines with J gene TRBJ2-1; possibly TRBD2 for D (5 bases). V was clipped by 5 bases and J by 7 bases, with 15 bases between them. Per the germline V gene, CDR1 is SGHVS and CDR2 is FNYEAQ. There are 14 residues in the CDR3.

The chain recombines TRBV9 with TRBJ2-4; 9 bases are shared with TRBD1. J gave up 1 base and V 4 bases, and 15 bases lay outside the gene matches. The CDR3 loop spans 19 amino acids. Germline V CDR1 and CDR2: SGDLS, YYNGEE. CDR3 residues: CASSPGQGALGLAKNIQYF. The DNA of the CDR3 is TGTGCCAGCAGCCCGGGACAGGGAGCGTTAGGACTGGCCAAAAACATTCAGTACTTC.

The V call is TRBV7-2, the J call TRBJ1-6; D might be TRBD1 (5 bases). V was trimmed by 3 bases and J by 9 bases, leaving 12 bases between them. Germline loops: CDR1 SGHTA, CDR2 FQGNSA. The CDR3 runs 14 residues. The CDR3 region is CASSFSGKGSPLHF. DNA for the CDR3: TGTGCCAGCAGCTTTTCAGGGAAAGGTTCACCCCTCCACTTT. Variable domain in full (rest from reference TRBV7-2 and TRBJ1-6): GAGVSQSPSNKVTEKGKDVELRCDPISGHTALYWYRQSLGQGLEFLIYFQGNSAPDKSGLPSDRFSAERTGGSVSTLTIQRTQQEDSAVYLCASSFSGKGSPLHFGNGTRLTVT.

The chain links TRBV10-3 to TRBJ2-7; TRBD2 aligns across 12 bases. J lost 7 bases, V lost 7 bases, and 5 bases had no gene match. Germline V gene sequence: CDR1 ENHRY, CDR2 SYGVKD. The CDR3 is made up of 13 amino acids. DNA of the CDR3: TGTGCCATCACTAGCGGGGGGGCCCGGGAGCAGTACTTC. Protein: CAITSGGAREQYF.

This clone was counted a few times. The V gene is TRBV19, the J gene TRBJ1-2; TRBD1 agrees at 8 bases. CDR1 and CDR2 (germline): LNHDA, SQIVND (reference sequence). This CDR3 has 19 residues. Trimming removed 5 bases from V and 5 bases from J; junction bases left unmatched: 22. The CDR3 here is CASSFNRRAGGSGNYGYTF. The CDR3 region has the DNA TGTGCCAGTAGTTTCAATCGGCGGGCAGGGGGCTCGGGGAATTATGGCTACACCTTC.

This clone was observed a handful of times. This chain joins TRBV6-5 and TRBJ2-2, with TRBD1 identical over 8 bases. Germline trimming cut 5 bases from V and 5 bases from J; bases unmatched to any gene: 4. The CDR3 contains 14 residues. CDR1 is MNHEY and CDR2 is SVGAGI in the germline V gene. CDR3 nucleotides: TGTGCCAGCAGTCCCAGACAGGGGACCGGGGAGCTGTTTTTT. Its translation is CASSPRQGTGELFF.

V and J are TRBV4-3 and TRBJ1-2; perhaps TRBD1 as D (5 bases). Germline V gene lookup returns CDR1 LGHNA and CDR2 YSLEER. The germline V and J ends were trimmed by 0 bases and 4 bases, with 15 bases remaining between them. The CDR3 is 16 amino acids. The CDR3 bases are TGCGCCAGCAGCCAAGATAATGTTGGACAAAGCTATGGCTACACCTTC. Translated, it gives CASSQDNVGQSYGYTF.

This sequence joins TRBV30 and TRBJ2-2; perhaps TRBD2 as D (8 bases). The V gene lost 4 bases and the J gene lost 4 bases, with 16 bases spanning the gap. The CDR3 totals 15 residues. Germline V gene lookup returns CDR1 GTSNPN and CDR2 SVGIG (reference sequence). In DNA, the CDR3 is TGTGCCTGGACCGGGGGGGCAGGGGGCACCGGGGAGCTGTTTTTT. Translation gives CAWTGGAGGTGELFF.

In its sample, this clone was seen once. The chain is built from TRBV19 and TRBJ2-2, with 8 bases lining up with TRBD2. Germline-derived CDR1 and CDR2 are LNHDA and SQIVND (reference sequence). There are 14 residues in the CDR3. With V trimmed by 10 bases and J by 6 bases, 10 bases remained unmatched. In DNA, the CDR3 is TGTGCCACTTATCGGGAGGGTAGTGCCGGGGAGCTGTTTTTT. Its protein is CATYREGSAGELFF. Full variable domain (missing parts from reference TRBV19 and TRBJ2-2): DGGITQSPKYLFRKEGQNVTLSCEQNLNHDAMYWYRQDPGQGLRLIYYSQIVNDFQKGDIAEGYSVSREKKESFPLTVTSAQKNPTAFYLCATYREGSAGELFFGEGSRLTVL.

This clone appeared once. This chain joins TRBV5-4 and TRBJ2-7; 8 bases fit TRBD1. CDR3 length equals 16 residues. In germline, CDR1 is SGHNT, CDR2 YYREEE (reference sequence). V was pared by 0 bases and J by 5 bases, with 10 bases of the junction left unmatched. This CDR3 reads CASSLGGTGGRNEQYF. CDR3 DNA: TGTGCCAGCAGCTTGGGAGGGACAGGCGGTAGGAACGAGCAGTACTTC.

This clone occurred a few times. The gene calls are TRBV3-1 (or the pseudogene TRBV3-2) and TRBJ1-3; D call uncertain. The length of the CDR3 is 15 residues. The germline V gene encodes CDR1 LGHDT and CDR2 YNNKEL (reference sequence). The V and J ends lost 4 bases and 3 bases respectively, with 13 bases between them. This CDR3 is CASSPRGPIGNTIYF. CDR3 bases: TGTGCCAGCAGCCCCCGAGGGCCCATTGGAAACACCATATATTTT.

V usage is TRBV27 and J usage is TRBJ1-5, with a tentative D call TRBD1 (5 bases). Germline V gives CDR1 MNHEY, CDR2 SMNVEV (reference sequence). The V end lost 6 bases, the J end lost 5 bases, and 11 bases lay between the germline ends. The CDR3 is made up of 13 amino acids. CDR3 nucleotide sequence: TGTGCCAGCAGACCCCTCAGGGATCAGCCCCAGCATTTT. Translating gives CASRPLRDQPQHF.

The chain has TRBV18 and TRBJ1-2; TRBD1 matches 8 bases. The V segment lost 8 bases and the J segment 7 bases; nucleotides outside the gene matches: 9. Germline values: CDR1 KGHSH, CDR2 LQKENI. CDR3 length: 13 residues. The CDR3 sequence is CASREDRAGGYTF. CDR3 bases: TGTGCCAGCCGCGAGGACAGGGCCGGTGGCTACACCTTC. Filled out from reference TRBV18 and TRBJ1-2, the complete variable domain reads NAGVMQNPRHLVRRRGQEARLRCSPMKGHSHVYWYRQLPEEGLKFMVYLQKENIIDESGMPKERFSAEFPKEGPSILRIQQVVRGDSAAYFCASREDRAGGYTFGSGTRLTVV.

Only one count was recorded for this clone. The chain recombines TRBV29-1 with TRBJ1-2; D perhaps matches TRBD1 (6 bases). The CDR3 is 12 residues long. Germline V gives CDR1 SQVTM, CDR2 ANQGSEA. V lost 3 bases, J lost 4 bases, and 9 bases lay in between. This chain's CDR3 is CSVEGTTYGYTF. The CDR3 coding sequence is TGCAGCGTTGAGGGGACAACCTATGGCTACACCTTC.

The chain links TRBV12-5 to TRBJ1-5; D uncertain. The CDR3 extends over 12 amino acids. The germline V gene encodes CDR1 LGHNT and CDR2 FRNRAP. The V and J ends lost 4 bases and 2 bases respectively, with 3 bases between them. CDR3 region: CASGSGNQPQHF. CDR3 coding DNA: TGTGCTAGTGGTTCAGGCAATCAGCCCCAGCATTTT.

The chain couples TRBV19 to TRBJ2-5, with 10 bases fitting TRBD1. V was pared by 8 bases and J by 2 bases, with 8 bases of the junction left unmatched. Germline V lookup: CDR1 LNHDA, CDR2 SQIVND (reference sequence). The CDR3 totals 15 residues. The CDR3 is CASSGTGDRQETQYF. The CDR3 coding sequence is TGTGCCAGTTCCGGGACAGGGGACCGTCAAGAGACCCAGTACTTC.

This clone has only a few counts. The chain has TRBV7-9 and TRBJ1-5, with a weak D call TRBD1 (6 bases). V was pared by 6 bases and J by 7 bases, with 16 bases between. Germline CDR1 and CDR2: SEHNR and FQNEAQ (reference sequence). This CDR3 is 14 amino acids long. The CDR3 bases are TGTGCCAGCAGTTCGGTCCAGGGGAACCAGCCCCAGCATTTT. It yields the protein CASSSVQGNQPQHF.

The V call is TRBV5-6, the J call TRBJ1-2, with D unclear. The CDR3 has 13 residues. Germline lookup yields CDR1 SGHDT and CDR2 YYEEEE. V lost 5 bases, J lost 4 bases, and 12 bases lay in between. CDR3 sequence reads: CASRRPTSYGYTF. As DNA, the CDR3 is TGTGCCAGCAGACGACCGACATCCTATGGCTACACCTTC.

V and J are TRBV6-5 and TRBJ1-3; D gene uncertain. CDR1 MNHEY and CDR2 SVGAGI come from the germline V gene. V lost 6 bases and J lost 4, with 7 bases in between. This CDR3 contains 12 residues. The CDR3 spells CASSGLGNTIYF. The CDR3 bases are TGTGCCAGCAGCGGACTGGGAAACACCATATATTTT.

The CDR3 region has the DNA TGTGCCAGCAGTTCCCCTTACGGTGAGCAGTTCTTC. It encodes CASSSPYGEQFF. The V and J genes are TRBV6-5 and TRBJ2-1, with no clear D. V was shortened by 4 bases and J by 9 bases, with 10 bases between the two germline ends. The CDR3 has 12 amino acids. Germline CDR1 MNHEY, CDR2 SVGAGI.

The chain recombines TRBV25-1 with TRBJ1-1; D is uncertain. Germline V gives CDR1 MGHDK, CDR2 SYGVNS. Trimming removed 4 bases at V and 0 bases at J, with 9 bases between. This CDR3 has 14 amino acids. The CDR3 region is CASSASPVNTEAFF. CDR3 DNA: TGTGCCAGCAGTGCGTCACCAGTGAACACTGAAGCTTTCTTT.